This T cell receptor beta chain was recovered during a study of cytomegalovirus exposure and HLA in healthy donors. 60 Vbeta and 13 Jbeta primers were used in PCR. Produced via immunoSEQ multiplex PCR; TCRdb's table is partial and in-frame only. The sample records 150,000 to 200,000 clones, around 79% being singletons. Trimming left V 6 bases short and J 2 bases short, with 14 bases between. CDR3 length equals 15 residues. Germline V gene data show CDR1 as LNHDA and CDR2 as SQIVND (reference sequence). The chain has TRBV19 and TRBJ2-1, with D perhaps matching TRBD1 (6 bases). The TCR originated in a woman aged 45-59 years in good health and CMV-seropositive. Material: PBMCs. The CDR3 region is CASRGGPGAYNEQFF. CDR3 nucleotides: TGTGCCAGTAGAGGCGGGCCAGGGGCCTACAATGAGCAGTTCTTC.